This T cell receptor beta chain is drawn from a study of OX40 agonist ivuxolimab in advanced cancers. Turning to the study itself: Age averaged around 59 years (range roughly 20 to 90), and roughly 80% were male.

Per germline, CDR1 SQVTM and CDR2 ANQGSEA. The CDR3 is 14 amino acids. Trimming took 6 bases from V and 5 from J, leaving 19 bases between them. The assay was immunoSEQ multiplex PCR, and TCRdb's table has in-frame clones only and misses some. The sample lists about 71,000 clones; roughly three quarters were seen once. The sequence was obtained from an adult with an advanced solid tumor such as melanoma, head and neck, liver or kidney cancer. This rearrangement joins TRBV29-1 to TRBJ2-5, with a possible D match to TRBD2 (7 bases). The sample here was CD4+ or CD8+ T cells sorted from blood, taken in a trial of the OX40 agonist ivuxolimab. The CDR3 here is CSVVLQGGRETQYF. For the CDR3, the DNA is TGCAGCGTCGTGCTACAGGGAGGGAGGGAGACCCAGTACTTC. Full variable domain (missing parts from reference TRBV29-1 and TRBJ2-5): SAVISQKPSRDICQRGTSLTIQCQVDSQVTMMFWYRQQPGQSLTLIATANQGSEATYESGFVIDKFPISRPNLTFSTLTVSNMSPEDSSIYLCSVVLQGGRETQYFGPGTRLLVL.